In its sample, the clone carrying this TCR beta chain was seen a few times. TCRdb independently ran MiXCR on the 5' RACE reads; one entry per CDR3 protein. The profile shows about 48,000 distinct CDR3 sequences, about 18% of them singletons. The data originate from a study of chronic HIV infection and antiretroviral therapy. The V gene lost 6 bases and the J gene lost 5 bases, with 13 bases spanning the gap. CDR3 length equals 13 residues. Germline CDR1 SNHLY, CDR2 FYNNEI. The sample was peripheral blood. The J gene is TRBJ1-2, the V gene TRBV2; D possibly corresponds to TRBD1 (5 bases). The TCR comes from an adult who had HIV and had not received antiretroviral therapy, or was an uninfected healthy control (not recorded which). CDR3 bases: TGTGCCAGCAGCGGGGGGGTATTGTATGGCTACACCTTC. Encoded protein: CASSGGVLYGYTF.